In its sample, the clone carrying this TCR beta chain was seen once. V was trimmed by 5 bases and J by 0 bases, leaving 11 bases between them. The germline gives CDR1 SGHTA, CDR2 FQGNSA. The CDR3 covers 15 residues. The data originate from a study of PD-1 blockade in classical Hodgkin lymphoma. Every patient was affected by relapse after autologous stem cell transplantation, while exposure to brentuximab vedotin was not uniform. Patients' outcomes at their best amounted to complete response, partial response or progressive disease. The table came from immunoSEQ multiplex PCR; TCRdb's copy has only in-frame clones and leaves some out. The data contain nearly 25,000 clones, around 80% of them seen just once; the ten biggest clones take up less than 7.5%.

The chain combines TRBV7-2 with TRBJ1-3; tentatively, D is TRBD1 (5 bases). The sequencing here drew on peripheral blood mononuclear cells (PBMCs), taken at baseline. The source of this sequence is a human donor with classical Hodgkin lymphoma. CDR3 region: CASSPTGDSGNTIYF. CDR3 nucleotides: TGTGCCAGCAGCCCCACAGGCGACTCTGGAAACACCATATATTTT. Complete variable domain (other parts from reference TRBV7-2 and TRBJ1-3): GAGVSQSPSNKVTEKGKDVELRCDPISGHTALYWYRQSLGQGLEFLIYFQGNSAPDKSGLPSDRFSAERTGGSVSTLTIQRTQQEDSAVYLCASSPTGDSGNTIYFGEGSWLTVV.